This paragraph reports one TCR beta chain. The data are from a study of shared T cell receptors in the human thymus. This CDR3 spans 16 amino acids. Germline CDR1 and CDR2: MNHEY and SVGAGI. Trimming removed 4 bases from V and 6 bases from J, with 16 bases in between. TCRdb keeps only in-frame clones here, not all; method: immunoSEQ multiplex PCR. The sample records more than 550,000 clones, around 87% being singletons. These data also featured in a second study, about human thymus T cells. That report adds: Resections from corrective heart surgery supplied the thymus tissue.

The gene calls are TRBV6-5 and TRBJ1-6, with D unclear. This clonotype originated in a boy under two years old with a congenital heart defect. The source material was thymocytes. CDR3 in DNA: TGTGCCAGCAGTTTCACCCAGGTGGGAGGTAATTCACCCCTCCACTTT. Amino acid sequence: CASSFTQVGGNSPLHF.